This TCR beta chain was profiled in a study of blood T cell repertoires in COVID-19. Study-level information: The United States, Italy and Spain were the sources of the acute and convalescent COVID-19 samples. PBMCs, B-cell-depleted T cells, or T cells provided the cDNA or gDNA that made up the material.

J was trimmed by 3 bases and V by 0 bases; bases with no gene match: 5. Germline V CDR1 and CDR2: SEHNR, FQNEAQ (reference sequence). CDR3 length: 16 amino acids. Per the authors' pipeline: Reference gene primer amplification yielded estimated nucleated cell counts. Method: immunoSEQ multiplex PCR; TCRdb's copy keeps in-frame clones and lacks some. The V and J calls and clone size come from that table; D and trimming were worked out from the DNA. The sample carries about 88,000 clones, 70% to 90% recorded once. The TCR originated in a woman older than 75 with acute or convalescent COVID-19. Sequenced: peripheral blood. This chain uses TRBV7-9 with TRBJ2-1; TRBD2 matches at 7 bases. CDR3 region: CASSLAGGQVYNEQFF. The CDR3 DNA is TGTGCCAGCAGCTTAGCGGGAGGGCAAGTCTACAATGAGCAGTTCTTC.